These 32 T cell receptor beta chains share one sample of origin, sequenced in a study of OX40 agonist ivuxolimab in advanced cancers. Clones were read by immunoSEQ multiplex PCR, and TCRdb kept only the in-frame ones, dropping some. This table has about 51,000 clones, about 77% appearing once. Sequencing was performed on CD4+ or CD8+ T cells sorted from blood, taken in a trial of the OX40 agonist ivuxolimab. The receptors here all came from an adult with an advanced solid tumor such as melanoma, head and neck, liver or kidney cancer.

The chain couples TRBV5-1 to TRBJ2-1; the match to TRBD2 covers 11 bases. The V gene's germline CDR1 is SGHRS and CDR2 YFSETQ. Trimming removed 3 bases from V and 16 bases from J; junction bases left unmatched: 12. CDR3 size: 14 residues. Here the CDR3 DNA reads TGCGCCAGCAGCTCACTGACTAGCGGGGCGCCAATATTCTTC. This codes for CASSSLTSGAPIFF.

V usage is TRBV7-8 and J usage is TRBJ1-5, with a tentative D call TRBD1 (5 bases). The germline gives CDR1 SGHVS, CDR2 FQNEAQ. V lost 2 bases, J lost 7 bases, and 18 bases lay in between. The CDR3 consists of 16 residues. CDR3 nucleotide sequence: TGTGCCAGCAGCTTAAAGGAGGACATTCGTGGCCAGCCCCAGCATTTT. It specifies CASSLKEDIRGQPQHF.

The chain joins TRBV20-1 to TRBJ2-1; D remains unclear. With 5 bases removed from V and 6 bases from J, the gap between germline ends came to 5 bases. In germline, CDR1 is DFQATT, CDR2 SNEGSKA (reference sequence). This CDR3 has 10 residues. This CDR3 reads CSAAPNEQFF. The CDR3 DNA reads TGCAGTGCTGCCCCCAATGAGCAGTTCTTC.

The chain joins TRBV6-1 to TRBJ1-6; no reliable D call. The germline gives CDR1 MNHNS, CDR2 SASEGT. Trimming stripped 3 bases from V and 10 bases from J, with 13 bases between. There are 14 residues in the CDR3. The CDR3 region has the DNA TGTGCCAGCAGTGAGCGGGGTTCGGAATCACCCCTCCACTTT. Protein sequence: CASSERGSESPLHF.

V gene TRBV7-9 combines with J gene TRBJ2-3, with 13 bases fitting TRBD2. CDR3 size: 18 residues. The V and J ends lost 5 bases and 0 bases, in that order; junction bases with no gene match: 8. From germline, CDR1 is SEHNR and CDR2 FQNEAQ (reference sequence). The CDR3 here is CASSKGLAGKTSTDTQYF. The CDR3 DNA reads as TGTGCCAGCAGCAAGGGACTAGCGGGGAAAACTAGCACAGATACGCAGTATTTT.

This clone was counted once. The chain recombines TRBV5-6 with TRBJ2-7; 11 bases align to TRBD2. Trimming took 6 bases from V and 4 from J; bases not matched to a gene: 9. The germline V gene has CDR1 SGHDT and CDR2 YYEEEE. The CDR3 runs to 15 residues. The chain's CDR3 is CASNAGGLAVYEQYF. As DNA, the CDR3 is TGTGCCAGCAACGCGGGGGGACTAGCGGTGTACGAGCAGTACTTC.

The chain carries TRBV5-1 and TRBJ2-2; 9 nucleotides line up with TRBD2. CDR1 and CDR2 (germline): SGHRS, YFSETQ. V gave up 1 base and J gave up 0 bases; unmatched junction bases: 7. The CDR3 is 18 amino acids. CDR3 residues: CASSLKGLAGTNTGELFF. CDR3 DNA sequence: TGCGCCAGCAGCTTGAAGGGGCTAGCGGGGACGAACACCGGGGAGCTGTTTTTT.

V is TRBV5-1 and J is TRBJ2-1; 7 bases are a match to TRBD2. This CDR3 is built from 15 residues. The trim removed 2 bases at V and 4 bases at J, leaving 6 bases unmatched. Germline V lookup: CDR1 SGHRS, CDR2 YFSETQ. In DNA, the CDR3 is TGCGCCAGCAGCTTTGGCGGGAGCGGATACAATGAGCAGTTCTTC. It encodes CASSFGGSGYNEQFF.

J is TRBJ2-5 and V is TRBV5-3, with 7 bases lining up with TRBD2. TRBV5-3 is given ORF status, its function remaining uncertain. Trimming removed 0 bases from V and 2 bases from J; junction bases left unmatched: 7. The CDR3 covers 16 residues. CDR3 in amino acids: CARSLVGLDPQETQYF. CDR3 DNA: TGTGCCAGAAGCTTGGTAGGACTAGATCCGCAAGAGACCCAGTACTTC.

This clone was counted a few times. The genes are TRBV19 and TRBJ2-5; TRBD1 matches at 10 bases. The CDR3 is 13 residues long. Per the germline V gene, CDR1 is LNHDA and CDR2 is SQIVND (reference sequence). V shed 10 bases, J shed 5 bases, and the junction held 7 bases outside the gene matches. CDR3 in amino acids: CATGGQGHETQYF. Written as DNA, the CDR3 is TGTGCCACCGGGGGACAGGGGCACGAGACCCAGTACTTC.

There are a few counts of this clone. The CDR3 region is CASSLQDRGGKAFF. DNA for the CDR3: TGCGCCAGCAGCTTACAGGACAGGGGGGGAAAAGCTTTCTTT. The chain recombines TRBV5-1 with TRBJ1-1, with TRBD1 matching 10 bases. With V trimmed by 2 bases and J by 9 bases, 7 bases remained unmatched. CDR3 length: 14 amino acids. The V gene's germline CDR1 is SGHRS and CDR2 YFSETQ. The full variable domain, completed using reference TRBV5-1 and TRBJ1-1, is KAGVTQTPRYLIKTRGQQVTLSCSPISGHRSVSWYQQTPGQGLQFLFEYFSETQRNKGNFPGRFSGRQFSNSRSEMNVSTLELGDSALYLCASSLQDRGGKAFFGQGTRLTVV.

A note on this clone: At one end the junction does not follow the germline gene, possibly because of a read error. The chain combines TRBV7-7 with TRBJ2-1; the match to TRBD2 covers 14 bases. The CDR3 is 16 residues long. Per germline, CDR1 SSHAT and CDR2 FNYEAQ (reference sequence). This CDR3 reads CASSPGTSGSPDEQFF. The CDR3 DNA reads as TGTGCTAGCAGCCCCGGGACTAGCGGGAGTCCGGATGAGCAGTTCTTC. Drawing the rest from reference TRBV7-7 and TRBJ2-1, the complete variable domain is GAGVSQSPRYKVTKRGQDVTLRCDPISSHATLYWYQQALGQGPEFLTYFNYEAQPDKSGLPSDRFSAERPEGSISTLTIQRTEQRDSAMYRCASSPGTSGSPDEQFFGPGTRLTVL.

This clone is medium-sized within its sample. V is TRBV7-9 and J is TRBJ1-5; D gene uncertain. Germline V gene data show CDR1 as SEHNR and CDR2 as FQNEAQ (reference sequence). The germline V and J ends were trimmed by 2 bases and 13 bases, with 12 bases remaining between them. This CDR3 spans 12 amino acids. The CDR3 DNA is TGTGCCAGCAGCTTACCCGGGTTTCGGCAGCATTTT. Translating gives CASSLPGFRQHF.

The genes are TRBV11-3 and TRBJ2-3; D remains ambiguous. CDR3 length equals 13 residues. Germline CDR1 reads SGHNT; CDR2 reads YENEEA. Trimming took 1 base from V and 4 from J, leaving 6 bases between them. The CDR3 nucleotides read TGTGCCAGCAGCTTAGGGGGATCAGATACGCAGTATTTT. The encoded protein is CASSLGGSDTQYF.

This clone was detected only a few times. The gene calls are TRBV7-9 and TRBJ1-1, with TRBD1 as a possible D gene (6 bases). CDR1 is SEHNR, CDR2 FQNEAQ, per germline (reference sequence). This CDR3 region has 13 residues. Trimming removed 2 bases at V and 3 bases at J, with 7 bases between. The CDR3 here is CASSLKGDTEAFF. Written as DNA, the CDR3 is TGTGCCAGCAGCTTAAAGGGGGACACTGAAGCTTTCTTT.

The CDR3 nucleotides are TGTGCCAGCAGTCTACCCGGGGGCGCAAAGACCCAGTACTTC. Its protein product is CASSLPGGAKTQYF. The J gene is TRBJ2-5, the V gene TRBV28; D is perhaps TRBD1 or TRBD2 (6 bases each). Trimming pared 5 bases from V and 6 bases from J, leaving 16 bases between. Germline CDR1 and CDR2: MDHEN and SYDVKM. This CDR3 region has 14 residues. The entire variable domain, with the rest obtained from reference TRBV28 and TRBJ2-5, is as follows: DVKVTQSSRYLVKRTGEKVFLECVQDMDHENMFWYRQDPGLGLRLIYFSYDVKMKEKGDIPEGYSVSREKKERFSLILESASTNQTSMYLCASSLPGGAKTQYFGPGTRLLVL.

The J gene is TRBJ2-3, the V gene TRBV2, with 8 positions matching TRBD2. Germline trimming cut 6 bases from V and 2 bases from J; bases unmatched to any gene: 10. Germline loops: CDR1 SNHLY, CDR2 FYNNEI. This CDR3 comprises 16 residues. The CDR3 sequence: CASSLPGLGDTDTQYF. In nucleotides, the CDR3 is TGTGCCAGCAGCCTTCCGGGACTAGGGGACACAGATACGCAGTATTTT.

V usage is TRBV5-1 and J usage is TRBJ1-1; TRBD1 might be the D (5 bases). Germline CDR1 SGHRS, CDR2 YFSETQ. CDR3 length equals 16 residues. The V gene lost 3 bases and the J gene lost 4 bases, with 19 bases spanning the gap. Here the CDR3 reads CASSYYGRAGTTEAFF. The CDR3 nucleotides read TGCGCCAGCAGCTACTACGGGAGGGCAGGGACCACTGAAGCTTTCTTT.

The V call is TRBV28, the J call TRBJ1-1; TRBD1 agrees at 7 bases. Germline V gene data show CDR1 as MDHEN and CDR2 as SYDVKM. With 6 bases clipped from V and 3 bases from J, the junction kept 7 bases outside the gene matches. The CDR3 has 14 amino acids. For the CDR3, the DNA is TGTGCCAGCAGCAACGGACAGGTTGACACTGAAGCTTTCTTT. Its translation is CASSNGQVDTEAFF.

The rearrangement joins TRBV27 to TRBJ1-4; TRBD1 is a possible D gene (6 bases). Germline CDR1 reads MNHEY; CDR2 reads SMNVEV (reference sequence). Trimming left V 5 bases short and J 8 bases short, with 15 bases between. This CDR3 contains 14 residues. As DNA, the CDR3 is TGTGCCAGCAGTGAACAGGGAGCAAGAGAAAAACTGTTTTTT. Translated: CASSEQGAREKLFF.

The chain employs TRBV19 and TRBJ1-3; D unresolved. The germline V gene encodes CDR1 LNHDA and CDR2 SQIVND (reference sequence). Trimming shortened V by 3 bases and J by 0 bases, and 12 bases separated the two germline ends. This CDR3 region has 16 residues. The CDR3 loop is CASSIAGPRSGNTIYF. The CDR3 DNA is TGTGCCAGTAGTATTGCAGGACCTCGCTCTGGAAACACCATATATTTT.

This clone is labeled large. CDR3 bases: TGTGCCAGCAGTTTTCAGTGGGGTAGCAATCAGCCCCAGCATTTT. It translates to CASSFQWGSNQPQHF. The chain couples TRBV28 to TRBJ1-5, with D hard to call. Per the germline V gene, CDR1 is MDHEN and CDR2 is SYDVKM. The CDR3 is made up of 15 amino acids. Trimming removed 3 bases from V and 0 bases from J, with 9 bases in between.

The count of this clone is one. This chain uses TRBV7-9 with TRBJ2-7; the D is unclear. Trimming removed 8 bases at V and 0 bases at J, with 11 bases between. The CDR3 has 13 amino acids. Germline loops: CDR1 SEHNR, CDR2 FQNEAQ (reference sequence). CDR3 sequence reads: CASDRSNSYEQYF. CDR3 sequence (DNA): TGTGCCAGCGACCGTTCGAACTCCTACGAGCAGTACTTC. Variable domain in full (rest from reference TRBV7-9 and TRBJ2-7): DTGVSQNPRHKITKRGQNVTFRCDPISEHNRLYWYRQTLGQGPEFLTYFQNEAQLEKSRLLSDRFSAERPKGSFSTLEIQRTEQGDSAMYLCASDRSNSYEQYFGPGTRLTVT.

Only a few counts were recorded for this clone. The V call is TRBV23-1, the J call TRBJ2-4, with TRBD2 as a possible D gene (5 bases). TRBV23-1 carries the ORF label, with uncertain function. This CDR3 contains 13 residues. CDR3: CADGMGAKNIQYF. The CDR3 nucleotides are TGCGCGGACGGGATGGGAGCCAAAAACATTCAGTACTTC.

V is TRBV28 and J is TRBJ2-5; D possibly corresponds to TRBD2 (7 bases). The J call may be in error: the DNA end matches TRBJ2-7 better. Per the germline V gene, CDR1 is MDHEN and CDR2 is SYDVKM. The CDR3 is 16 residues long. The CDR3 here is CASSLRGALTSYEQYF. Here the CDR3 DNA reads TGTGCCAGCAGCCTCCGGGGGGCCTTGACCTCCTACGAGCAGTACTTC.

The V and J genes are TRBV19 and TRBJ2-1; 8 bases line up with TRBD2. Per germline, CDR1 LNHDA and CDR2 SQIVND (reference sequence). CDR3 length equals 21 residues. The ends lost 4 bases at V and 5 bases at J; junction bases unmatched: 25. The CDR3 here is CASSKISGVDSTRRVHNEQFF. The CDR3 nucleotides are TGTGCCAGTAGTAAGATTAGCGGGGTCGATTCCACCAGGAGGGTACACAATGAGCAGTTCTTC.

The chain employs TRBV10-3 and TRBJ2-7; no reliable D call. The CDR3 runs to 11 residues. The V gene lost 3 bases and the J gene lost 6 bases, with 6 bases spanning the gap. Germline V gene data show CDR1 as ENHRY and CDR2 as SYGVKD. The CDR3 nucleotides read TGTGCCATCAGTGATAATTTCGAGCAGTACTTC. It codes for CAISDNFEQYF.

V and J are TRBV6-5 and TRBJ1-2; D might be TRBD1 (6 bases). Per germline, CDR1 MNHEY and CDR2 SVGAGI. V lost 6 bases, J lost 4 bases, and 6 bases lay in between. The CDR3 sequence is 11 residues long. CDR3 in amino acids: CASRQGYGYTF. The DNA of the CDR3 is TGTGCCAGCAGACAGGGCTATGGCTACACCTTC.

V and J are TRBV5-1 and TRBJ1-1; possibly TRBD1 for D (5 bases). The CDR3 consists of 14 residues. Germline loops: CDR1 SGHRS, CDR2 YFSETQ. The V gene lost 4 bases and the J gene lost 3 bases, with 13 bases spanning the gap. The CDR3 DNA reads TGCGCCAGCAGCCCGGACACGGGAGACACTGAAGCTTTCTTT. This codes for CASSPDTGDTEAFF.

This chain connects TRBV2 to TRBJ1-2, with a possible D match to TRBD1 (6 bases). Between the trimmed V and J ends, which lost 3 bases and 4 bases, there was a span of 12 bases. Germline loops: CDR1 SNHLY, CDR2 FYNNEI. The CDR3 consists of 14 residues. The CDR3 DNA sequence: TGTGCCAGCAGTGATTCTTGGACAGCCTATGGCTACACCTTC. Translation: CASSDSWTAYGYTF.

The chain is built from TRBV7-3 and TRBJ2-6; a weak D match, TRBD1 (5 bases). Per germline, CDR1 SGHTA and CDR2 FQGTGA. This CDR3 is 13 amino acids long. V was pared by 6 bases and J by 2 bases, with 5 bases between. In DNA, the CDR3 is TGTGCCAGCAGGACAGCTGGGGCCAACGTCCTGACTTTC. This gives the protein CASRTAGANVLTF.

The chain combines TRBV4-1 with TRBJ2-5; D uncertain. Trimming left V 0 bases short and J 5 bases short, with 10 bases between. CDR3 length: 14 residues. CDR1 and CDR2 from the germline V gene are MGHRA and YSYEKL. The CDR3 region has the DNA TGCGCCAGCAGCCAAGATGGCTCCGGGGAGACCCAGTACTTC. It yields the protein CASSQDGSGETQYF.